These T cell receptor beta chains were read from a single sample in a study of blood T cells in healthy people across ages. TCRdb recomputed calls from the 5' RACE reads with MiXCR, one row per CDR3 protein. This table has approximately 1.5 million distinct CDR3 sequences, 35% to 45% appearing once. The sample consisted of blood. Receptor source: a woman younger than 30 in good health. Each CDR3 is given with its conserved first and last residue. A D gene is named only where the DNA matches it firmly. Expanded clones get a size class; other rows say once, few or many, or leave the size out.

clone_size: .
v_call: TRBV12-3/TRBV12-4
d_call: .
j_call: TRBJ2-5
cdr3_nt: TGTGCCAGCAGTTTAGGGGAACGTTACCAAGAGACCCAGTACTTC
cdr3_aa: CASSLGERYQETQYF

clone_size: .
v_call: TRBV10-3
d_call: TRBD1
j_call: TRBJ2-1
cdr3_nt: TGTGCCATCAGCGCTGGACAGGGGGTCAATGAGCAGTTCTTC
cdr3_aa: CAISAGQGVNEQFF

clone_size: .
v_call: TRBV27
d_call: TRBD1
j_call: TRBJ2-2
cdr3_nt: TGTGCCAGCACTCCAACAGGGGGAAACACCGGGGAGCTGTTTTTT
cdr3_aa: CASTPTGGNTGELFF

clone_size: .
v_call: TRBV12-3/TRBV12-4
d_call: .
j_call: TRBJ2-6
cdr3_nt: TGTGCCAGCAGTTTGAGCGGAACGTATGGGGCCAACGTCCTGACTTTC
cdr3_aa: CASSLSGTYGANVLTF

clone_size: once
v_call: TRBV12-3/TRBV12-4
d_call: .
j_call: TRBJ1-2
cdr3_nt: TGTGCCAGCAGGCAAAGTGGCTACACCTTC
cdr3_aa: CASRQSGYTF

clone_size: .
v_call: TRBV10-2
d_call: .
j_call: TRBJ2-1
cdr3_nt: TGCGCCAGCAGTGAGCCCCAGAGTGAGCAGTTCTTC
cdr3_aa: CASSEPQSEQFF

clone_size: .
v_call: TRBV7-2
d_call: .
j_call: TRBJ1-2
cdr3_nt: TGTGCCAGCAGTTTAAGGGACGGTGAACGTGGCTACACCTTC
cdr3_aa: CASSLRDGERGYTF

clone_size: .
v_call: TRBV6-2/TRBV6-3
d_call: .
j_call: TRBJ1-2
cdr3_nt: TGTGCCAGCAGTCGCTCGTGGGGCATTTATGGCTACACCTTC
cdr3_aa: CASSRSWGIYGYTF

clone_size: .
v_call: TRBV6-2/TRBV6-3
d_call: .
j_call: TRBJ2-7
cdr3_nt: TGTGCCAGCAGTTACGGAGGAGGGGCGGTCCCCTACGAGCAGTACTTC
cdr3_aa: CASSYGGGAVPYEQYF

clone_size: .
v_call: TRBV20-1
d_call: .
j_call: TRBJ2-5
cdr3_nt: TGCAGTGCCATCCGCCGGGAGAAGAGAGAGACCCAGTACTTC
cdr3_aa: CSAIRREKRETQYF

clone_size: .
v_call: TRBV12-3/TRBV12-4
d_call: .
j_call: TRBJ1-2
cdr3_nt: TGTGCCAGCAGTCCCCAGATACGCGGAGGCTACACCTTC
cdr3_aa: CASSPQIRGGYTF

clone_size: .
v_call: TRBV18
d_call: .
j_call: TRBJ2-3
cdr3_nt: TGTGCCAGCTCACCCTGGGGCAGCAGCACAGATACGCAGTATTTT
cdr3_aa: CASSPWGSSTDTQYF

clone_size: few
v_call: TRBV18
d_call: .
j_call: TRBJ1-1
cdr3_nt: TGTGCCAGCTCACACCGAGACAGAGAAGCTTTCTTT
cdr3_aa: CASSHRDREAFF

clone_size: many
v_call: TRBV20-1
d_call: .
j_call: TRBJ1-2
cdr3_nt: TGCAGTGCTAGAGAAAGGGGAATCAACTATGGCTACACCTTC
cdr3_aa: CSARERGINYGYTF

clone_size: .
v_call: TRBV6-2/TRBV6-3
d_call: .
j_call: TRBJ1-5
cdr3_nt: TGTGCCAGCAGTTCAGTTCGGGGTCGGGGGTCTCAGCCCCAGCATTTT
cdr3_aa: CASSSVRGRGSQPQHF

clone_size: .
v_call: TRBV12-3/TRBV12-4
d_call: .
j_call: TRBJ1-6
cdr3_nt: TGTGCCAGCAGTGGTCAGGATGGGAATTCACCCCTCCACTTT
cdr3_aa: CASSGQDGNSPLHF

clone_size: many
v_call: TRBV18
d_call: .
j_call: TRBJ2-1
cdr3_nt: TGTGCCAGCTCACCAGACCTCCTCTCCTACAATGAGCAGTTCTTC
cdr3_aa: CASSPDLLSYNEQFF

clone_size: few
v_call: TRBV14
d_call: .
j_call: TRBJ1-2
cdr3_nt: TGTGCCAGCAGCCTCTACGAGGGATATGGCTACACCTTC
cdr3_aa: CASSLYEGYGYTF

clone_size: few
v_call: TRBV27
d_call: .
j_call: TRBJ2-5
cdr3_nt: TGTGCCAGCAGTTCCCTGGGACTGCGAAGCGAGACCCAGTACTTC
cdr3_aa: CASSSLGLRSETQYF

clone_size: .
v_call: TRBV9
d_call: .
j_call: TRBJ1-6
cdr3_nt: TGTGCCAGCAGCGTAGCTGGCTCCTATAATTCACCCCTCCACTTT
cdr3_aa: CASSVAGSYNSPLHF

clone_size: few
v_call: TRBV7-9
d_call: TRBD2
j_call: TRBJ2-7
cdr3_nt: TGTGCCAGCAGCTCAAGGACTAGCGGGAGCTCCTCCTACGAGCAGTACTTC
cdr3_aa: CASSSRTSGSSSYEQYF

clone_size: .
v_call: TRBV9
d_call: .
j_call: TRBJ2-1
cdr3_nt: TGTGCCAGCAGCGTAGGAGAAGGGATCAATGAGCAGTTCTTC
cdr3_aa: CASSVGEGINEQFF

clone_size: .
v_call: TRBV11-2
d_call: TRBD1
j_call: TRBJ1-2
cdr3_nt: TGTGCCAGCAGCTTCAGGGGGCTGAGGGATACTGGCTACACCTTC
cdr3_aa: CASSFRGLRDTGYTF

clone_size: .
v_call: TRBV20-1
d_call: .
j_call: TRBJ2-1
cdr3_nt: TGCAGTGCTAGAGATAACGGTCTAGTGGTCTACAATGAGCAGTTCTTC
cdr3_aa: CSARDNGLVVYNEQFF

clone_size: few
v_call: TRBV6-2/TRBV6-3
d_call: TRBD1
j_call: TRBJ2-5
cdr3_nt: TGTGCCAGCAGTTACACAGGGGGCTGGGAGACCCAGTACTTC
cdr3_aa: CASSYTGGWETQYF

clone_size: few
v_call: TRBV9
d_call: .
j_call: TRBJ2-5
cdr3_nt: TGTGCCAGCAGCGGAACTACAGGGTTCCAGACCCAGTACTTC
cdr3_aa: CASSGTTGFQTQYF

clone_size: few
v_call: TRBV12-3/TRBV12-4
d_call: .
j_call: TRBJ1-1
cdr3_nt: TGTGCCAGCAGCGACAGTCACACTGAAGCTTTCTTT
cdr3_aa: CASSDSHTEAFF

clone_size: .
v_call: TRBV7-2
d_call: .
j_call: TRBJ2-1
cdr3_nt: TGTGCCAGCAGCAACGACGTGAACTCCTACAATGAGCAGTTCTTC
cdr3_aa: CASSNDVNSYNEQFF

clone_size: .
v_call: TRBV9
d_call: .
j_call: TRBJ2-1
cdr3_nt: TGTGCCAGCAGCGTAGCTAGATACCCCCATTACAATGAGCAGTTCTTC
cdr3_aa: CASSVARYPHYNEQFF

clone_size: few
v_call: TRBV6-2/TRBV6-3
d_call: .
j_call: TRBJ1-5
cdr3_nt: TGTGCCAGCAGAAGGATCGGGCATCAGCCCCAGCATTTT
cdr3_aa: CASRRIGHQPQHF

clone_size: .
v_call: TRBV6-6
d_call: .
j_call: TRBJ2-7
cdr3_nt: TGTGCCAGCAGCCGCCAAAGCGGGTCCTACGAGCAGTACTTC
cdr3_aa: CASSRQSGSYEQYF

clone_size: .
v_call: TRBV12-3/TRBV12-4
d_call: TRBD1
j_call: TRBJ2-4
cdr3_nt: TGTGCCAGCAGTTCCCGAGGGACAGAAAACATTCAGTACTTC
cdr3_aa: CASSSRGTENIQYF

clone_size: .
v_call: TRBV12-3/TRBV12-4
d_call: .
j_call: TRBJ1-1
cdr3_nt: TGTGCCAGCAGTCCGGATCACACTGAAGCTTTCTTT
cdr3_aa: CASSPDHTEAFF

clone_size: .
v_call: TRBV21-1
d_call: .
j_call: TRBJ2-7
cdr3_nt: TGTGCCAGCAGCAAAGACAGCAGGGAAACCTCCTACGAGCAGTACTTC
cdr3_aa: CASSKDSRETSYEQYF

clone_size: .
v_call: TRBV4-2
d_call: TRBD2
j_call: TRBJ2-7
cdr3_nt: TGTGCCAGCAGCCAAGATGACGGACTAGCGGGAGGGAAGCAGTACTTC
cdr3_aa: CASSQDDGLAGGKQYF